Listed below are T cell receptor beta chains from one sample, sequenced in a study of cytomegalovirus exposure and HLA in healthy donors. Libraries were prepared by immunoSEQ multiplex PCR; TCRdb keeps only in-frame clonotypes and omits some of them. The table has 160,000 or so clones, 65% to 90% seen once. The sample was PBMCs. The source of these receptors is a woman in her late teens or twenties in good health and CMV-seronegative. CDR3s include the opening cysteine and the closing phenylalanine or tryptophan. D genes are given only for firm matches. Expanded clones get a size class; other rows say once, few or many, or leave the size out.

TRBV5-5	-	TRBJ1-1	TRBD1	CASSLGQGGNTEAFF	TGTGCCAGCAGCTTGGGACAGGGCGGGAACACTGAAGCTTTCTTT
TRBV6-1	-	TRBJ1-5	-	CASSEGGNQPQHF	TGTGCCAGCAGTGAGGGAGGGAATCAGCCCCAGCATTTT
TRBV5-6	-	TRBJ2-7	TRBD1	CASSLVGGQASREQYF	TGTGCCAGCAGCTTGGTCGGGGGACAGGCGTCACGCGAGCAGTACTTC
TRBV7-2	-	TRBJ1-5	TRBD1	CASSQTGTALSNQPQHF	TGTGCCAGCAGCCAGACCGGGACAGCCCTTAGCAATCAGCCCCAGCATTTT
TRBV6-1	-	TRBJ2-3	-	CASDRGAYSTDTQYF	TGTGCCAGCGACCGGGGGGCGTATAGCACAGATACGCAGTATTTT
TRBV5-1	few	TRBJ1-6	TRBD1	CASSLGTGPSGNSPLHF	TGCGCCAGCAGCTTGGGGACAGGACCTTCTGGGAATTCACCCCTCCACTTT
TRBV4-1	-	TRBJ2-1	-	CASSQPPKRGSEQFF	TGCGCCAGCAGCCAACCGCCTAAGAGAGGGAGTGAGCAGTTCTTC
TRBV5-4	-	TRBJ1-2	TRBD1	CASSSGTGGGGYTF	TGTGCCAGCAGCTCCGGGACAGGGGGCGGTGGCTACACCTTC
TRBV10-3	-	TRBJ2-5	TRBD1	CAISPGQGQETQYF	TGTGCCATCAGTCCGGGACAGGGTCAAGAGACCCAGTACTTC
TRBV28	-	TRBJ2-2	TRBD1	CASSPETGPTGELFF	TGTGCCAGCAGTCCGGAGACAGGGCCCACCGGGGAGCTGTTTTTT
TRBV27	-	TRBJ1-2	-	CASSPGGRFYTF	TGTGCCAGCAGCCCGGGGGGTCGCTTCTACACCTTC
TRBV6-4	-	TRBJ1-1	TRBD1	CASSRTGAGEAFF	TGTGCCAGCTCGCGAACAGGGGCTGGTGAAGCTTTCTTT
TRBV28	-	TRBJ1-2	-	CASSTGWAEGYTF	TGTGCCAGCAGTACGGGGTGGGCCGAGGGCTACACCTTC
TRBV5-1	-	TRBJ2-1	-	CASSLGPENEQFF	TGCGCCAGCAGCTTGGGGCCGGAGAATGAGCAGTTCTTC
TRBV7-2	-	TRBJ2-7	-	CASSLVGQPYEQYF	TGTGCCAGCAGCTTAGTGGGGCAGCCCTACGAGCAGTACTTC
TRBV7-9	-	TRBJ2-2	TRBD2	CASRITGPSGRTNTGELFF	TGTGCCAGCAGGATTACCGGGCCTAGCGGGAGGACAAACACCGGGGAGCTGTTTTTT
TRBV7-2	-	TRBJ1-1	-	CASSSRRGGLGAFF	TGTGCCAGCAGCTCCCGAAGGGGGGGGCTTGGGGCTTTCTTT